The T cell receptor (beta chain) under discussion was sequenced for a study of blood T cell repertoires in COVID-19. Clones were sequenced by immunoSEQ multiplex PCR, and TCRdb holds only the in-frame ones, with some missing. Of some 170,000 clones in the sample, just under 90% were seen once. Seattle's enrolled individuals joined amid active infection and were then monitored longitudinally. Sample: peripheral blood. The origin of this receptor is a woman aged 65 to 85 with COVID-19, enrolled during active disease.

The DNA for the CDR3 is TGTGCCAGCAGCCGGATGGGGGCCGTATCCTACAATGAGCAGTTCTTC. Its protein is CASSRMGAVSYNEQFF. J is TRBJ2-1 and V is TRBV7-6; D is perhaps TRBD1 (6 bases). Trimming shortened V by 5 bases and J by 1 base, and 15 bases separated the two germline ends. CDR1 and CDR2 (germline): SGHVS, FNYEAQ. There are 16 residues in the CDR3. Full variable domain (missing parts from reference TRBV7-6 and TRBJ2-1): GAGVSQSPRYKVTKRGQDVALRCDPISGHVSLYWYRQALGQGPEFLTYFNYEAQQDKSGLPNDRFSAERPEGSISTLTIQRTEQRDSAMYRCASSRMGAVSYNEQFFGPGTRLTVL.